The TCR beta chain described here comes from a study of molecular identifiers for immune sequencing clone quantification. TCRdb passed the PCR reads through MiXCR, listing each CDR3 protein once. The sample has 70,000 to 95,000 distinct CDR3 sequences, roughly 19% seen once. There are 15 residues in the CDR3. From germline, CDR1 is SGHRS and CDR2 YFSETQ. J lost 5 bases, V lost 6 bases, and 9 bases had no gene match. In this sample, this clonotype turned up many times. The sample consisted of naive CD8+ T cells from blood, with Jurkat cell RNA spiked in. Subset specified: FACS-sorted CD8+CD4-CCR7+CD45RA+ naive T cells. The receptor comes from a human donor in good health. Some libraries in this study had Jurkat cell RNA spiked in. The chain links TRBV5-1 to TRBJ2-5; TRBD2 agrees at 11 bases. The CDR3 nucleotides are TGCGCCAGCAACCCACTAGCGGGGGTTGGGGAGACCCAGTACTTC. This codes for CASNPLAGVGETQYF.